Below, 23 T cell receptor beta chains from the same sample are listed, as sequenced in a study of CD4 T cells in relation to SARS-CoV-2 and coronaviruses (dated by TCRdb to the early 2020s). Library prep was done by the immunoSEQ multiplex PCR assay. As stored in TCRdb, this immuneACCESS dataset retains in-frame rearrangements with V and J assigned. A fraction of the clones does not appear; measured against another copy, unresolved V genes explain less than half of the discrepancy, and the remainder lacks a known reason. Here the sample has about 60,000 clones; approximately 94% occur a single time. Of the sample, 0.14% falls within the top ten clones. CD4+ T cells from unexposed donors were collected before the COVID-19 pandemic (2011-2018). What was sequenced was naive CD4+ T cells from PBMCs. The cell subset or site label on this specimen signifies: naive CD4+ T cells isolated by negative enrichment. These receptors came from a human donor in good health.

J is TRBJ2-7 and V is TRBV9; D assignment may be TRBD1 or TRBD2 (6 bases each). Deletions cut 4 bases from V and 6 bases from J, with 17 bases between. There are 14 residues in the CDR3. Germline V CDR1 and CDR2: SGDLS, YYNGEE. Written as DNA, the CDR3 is TGTGCCAGCAGCCAAGGGGGGTCAACCCCCGAGCAGTACTTC. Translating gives CASSQGGSTPEQYF.

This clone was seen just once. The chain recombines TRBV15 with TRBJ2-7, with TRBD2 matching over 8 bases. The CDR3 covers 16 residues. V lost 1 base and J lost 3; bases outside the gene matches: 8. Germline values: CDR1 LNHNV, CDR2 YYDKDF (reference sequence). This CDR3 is CATSRVPGGVGYEQYF. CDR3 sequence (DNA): TGTGCCACCAGCAGAGTCCCCGGGGGGGTGGGCTACGAGCAGTACTTC. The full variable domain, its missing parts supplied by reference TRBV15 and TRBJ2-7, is DAMVIQNPRYQVTQFGKPVTLSCSQTLNHNVMYWYQQKSSQAPKLLFHYYDKDFNNEADTPDNFQSRRPNTSFCFLDIRSPGLGDTAMYLCATSRVPGGVGYEQYFGPGTRLTVT.

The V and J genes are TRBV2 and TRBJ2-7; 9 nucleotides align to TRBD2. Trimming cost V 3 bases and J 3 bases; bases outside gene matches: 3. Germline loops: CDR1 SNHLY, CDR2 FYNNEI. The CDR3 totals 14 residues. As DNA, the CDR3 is TGTGCCAGCAGTGATGCTAGCGGGAACTACGAGCAGTACTTC. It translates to CASSDASGNYEQYF.

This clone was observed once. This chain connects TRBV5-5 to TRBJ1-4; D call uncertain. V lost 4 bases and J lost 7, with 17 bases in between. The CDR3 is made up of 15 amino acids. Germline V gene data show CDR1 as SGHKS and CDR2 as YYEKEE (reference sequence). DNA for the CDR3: TGTGCCAGCAGCCCTGGCGATGTAATCGTTGAAAAACTGTTTTTT. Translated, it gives CASSPGDVIVEKLFF.

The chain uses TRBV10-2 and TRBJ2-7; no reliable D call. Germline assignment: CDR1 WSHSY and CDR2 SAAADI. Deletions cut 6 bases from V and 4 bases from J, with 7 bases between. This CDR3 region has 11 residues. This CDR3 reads CASRNSYEQYF. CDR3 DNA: TGCGCCAGCAGGAACAGTTACGAGCAGTACTTC.

CDR3 bases: TGTGCCAGCACCCACTACCTTGGTGGGGGGCCGGACGAGCAGTACTTC. Encoded protein: CASTHYLGGGPDEQYF. The V call is TRBV28, the J call TRBJ2-7; the D gene could be TRBD1 or TRBD2 (6 bases each). The germline CDR1 and CDR2 sequences are MDHEN and SYDVKM. The V end lost 7 bases, the J end lost 5 bases, and 24 bases lay between the germline ends. The CDR3 contains 16 residues.

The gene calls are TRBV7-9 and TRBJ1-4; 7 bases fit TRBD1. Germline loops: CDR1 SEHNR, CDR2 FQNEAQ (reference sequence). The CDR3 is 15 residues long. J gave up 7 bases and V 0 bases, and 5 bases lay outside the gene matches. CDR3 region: CASSLATGQFEKLFF. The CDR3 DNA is TGTGCCAGCAGCTTAGCCACGGGACAGTTTGAAAAACTGTTTTTT.

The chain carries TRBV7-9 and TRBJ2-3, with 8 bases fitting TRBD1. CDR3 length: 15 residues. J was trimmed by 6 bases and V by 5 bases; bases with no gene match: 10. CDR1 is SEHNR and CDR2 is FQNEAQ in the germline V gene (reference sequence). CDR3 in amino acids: CASSPMTGEWDTQYF. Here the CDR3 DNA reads TGTGCCAGCAGCCCTATGACAGGGGAGTGGGATACGCAGTATTTT.

Here the CDR3 DNA reads TGTGCCAGCAGCCGGGACAGGGGGCTATCCGAGCAGTACTTC. Its translation: CASSRDRGLSEQYF. The gene calls are TRBV2 and TRBJ2-7; TRBD1 matches 12 bases. V shed 6 bases and J 6 bases; nucleotides not matched to a gene: 6. This CDR3 spans 14 amino acids. Germline CDR1 reads SNHLY; CDR2 reads FYNNEI.

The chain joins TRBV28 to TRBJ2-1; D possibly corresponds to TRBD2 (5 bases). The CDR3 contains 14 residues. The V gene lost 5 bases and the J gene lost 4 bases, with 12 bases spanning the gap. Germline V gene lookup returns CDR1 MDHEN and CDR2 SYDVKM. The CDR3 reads CASSGEIRYNEQFF. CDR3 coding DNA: TGTGCCAGCAGTGGGGAGATTCGATACAATGAGCAGTTCTTC.

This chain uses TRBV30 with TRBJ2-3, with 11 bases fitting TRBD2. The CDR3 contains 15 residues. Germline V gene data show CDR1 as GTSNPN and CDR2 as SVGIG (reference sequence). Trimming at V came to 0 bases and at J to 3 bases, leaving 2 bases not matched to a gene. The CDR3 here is CAWSVTSGMTDTQYF. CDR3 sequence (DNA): TGTGCCTGGAGTGTGACTAGCGGGATGACAGATACGCAGTATTTT.

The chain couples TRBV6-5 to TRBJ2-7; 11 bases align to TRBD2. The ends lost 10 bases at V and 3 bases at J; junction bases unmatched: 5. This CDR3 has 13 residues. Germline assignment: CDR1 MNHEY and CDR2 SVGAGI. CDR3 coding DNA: TGTGCCACCAGACTAGCGGGGAGCTACGAGCAGTACTTC. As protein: CATRLAGSYEQYF.

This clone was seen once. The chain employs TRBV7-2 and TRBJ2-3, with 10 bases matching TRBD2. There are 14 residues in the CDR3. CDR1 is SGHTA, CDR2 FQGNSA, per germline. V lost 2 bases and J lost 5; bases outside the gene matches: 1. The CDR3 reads CASSLRLAGDTQYF. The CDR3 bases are TGTGCCAGCAGCTTAAGACTAGCGGGAGATACGCAGTATTTT.

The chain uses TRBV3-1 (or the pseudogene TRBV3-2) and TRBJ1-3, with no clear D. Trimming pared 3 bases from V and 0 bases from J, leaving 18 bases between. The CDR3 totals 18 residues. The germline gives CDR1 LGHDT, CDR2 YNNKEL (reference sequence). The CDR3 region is CASSHLGRQISSGNTIYF. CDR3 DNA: TGTGCCAGCAGCCACCTGGGGAGGCAGATAAGCTCTGGAAACACCATATATTTT.

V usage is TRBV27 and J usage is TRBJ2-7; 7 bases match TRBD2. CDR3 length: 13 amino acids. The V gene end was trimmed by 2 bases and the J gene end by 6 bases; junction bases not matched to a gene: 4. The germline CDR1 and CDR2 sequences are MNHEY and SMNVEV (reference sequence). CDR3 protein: CASSLERGGEQYF. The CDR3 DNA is TGTGCCAGCAGTTTAGAGCGGGGAGGCGAGCAGTACTTC.

CDR3 nucleotide sequence: TGTGCCTGGAGTGTATCCCGCCTAGCGGGAGTGGGCACAGATACGCAGTATTTT. Protein: CAWSVSRLAGVGTDTQYF. This chain uses TRBV30 with TRBJ2-3; the match to TRBD2 covers 10 bases. Germline CDR1 reads GTSNPN; CDR2 reads SVGIG (reference sequence). V was clipped by 0 bases and J by 1 base; unmatched bases: 10. This CDR3 comprises 18 residues.

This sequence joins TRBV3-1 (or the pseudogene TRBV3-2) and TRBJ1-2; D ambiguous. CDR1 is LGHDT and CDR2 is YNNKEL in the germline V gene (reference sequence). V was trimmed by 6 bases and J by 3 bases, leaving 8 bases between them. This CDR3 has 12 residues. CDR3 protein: CASRDGDYGYTF. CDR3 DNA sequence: TGTGCCAGCAGGGACGGTGACTATGGCTACACCTTC.

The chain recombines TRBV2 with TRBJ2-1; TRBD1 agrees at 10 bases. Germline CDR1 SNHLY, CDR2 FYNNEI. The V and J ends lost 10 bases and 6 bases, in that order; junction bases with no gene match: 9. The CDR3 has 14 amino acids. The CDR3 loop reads CATNRDRGFNEQFF. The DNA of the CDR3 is TGTGCCACCAACCGGGACAGGGGATTCAATGAGCAGTTCTTC.

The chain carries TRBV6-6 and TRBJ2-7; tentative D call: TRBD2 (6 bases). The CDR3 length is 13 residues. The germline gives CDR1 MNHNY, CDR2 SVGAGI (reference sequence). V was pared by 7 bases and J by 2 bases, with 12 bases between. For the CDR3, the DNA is TGTGCCAGCACAGGGACTTCACCCTACGAGCAGTACTTC. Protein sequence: CASTGTSPYEQYF.

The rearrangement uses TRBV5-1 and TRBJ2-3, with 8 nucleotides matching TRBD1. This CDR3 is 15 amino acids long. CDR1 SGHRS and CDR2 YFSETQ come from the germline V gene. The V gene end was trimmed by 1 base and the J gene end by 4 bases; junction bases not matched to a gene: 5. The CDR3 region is CASSLIQGASDTQYF. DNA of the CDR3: TGCGCCAGCAGCTTGATCCAGGGGGCATCAGATACGCAGTATTTT.

The chain's CDR3 is CASSARITGELFF. CDR3 bases: TGTGCCAGCTCGGCGCGTATCACCGGGGAGCTGTTTTTT. The chain carries TRBV18 and TRBJ2-2; D remains ambiguous. Trimming shortened V by 6 bases and J by 4 bases, and 9 bases separated the two germline ends. CDR3 length: 13 amino acids. Looked up from germline, CDR1 is KGHSH and CDR2 is LQKENI.

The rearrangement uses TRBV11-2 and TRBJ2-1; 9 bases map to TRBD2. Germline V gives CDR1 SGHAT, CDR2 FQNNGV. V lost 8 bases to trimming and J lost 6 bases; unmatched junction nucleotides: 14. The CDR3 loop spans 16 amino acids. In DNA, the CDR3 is TGTGCCAGCCGTACCCTTAGCGGGAGATCGGGCAATGAGCAGTTCTTC. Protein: CASRTLSGRSGNEQFF.

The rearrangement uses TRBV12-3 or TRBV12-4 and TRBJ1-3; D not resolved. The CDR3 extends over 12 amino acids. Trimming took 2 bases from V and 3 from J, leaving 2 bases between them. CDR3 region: CASSLFGNTIYF. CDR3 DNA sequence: TGTGCCAGCAGTTTATTTGGAAACACCATATATTTT.